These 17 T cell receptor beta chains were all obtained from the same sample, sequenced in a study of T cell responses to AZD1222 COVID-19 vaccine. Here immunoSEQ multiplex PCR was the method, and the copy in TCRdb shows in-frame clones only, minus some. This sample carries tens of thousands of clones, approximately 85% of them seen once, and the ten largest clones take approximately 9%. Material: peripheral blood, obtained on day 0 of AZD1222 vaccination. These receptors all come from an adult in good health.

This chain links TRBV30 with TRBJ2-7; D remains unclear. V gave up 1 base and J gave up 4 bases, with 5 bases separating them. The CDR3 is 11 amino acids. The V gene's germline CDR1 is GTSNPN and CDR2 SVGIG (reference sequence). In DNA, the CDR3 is TGTGCCTGGAGTGCTAGTTACGAGCAGTACTTC. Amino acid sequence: CAWSASYEQYF.

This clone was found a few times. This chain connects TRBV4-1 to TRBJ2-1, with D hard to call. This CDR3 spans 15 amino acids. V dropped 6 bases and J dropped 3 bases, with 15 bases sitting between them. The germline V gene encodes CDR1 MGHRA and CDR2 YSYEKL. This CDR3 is CASRPDLDLYNEQFF. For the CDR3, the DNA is TGCGCCAGCAGGCCTGACCTGGACCTCTACAATGAGCAGTTCTTC.

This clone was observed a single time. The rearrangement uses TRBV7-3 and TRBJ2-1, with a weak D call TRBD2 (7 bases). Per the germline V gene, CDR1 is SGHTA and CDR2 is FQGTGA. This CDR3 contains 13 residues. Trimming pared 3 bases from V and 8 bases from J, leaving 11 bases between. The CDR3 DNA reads TGTGCCAGCAGCTTGCGGGGGCGCGATGAGCAGTTCTTC. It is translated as CASSLRGRDEQFF.

CDR3 in amino acids: CAISGTQGNIQYF. The CDR3 bases are TGTGCCATCAGCGGGACCCAAGGAAACATTCAGTACTTC. V usage is TRBV10-3 and J usage is TRBJ2-4, with D tentatively TRBD1 or TRBD2 (5 bases each). V was pared by 6 bases and J by 6 bases, with 12 bases between. The CDR3 consists of 13 residues. Looked up from germline, CDR1 is ENHRY and CDR2 is SYGVKD.

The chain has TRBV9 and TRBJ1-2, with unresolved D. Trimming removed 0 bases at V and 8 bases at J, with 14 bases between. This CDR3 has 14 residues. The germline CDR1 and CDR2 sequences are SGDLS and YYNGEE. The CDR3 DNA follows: TGTGCCAGCAGCGTAGGTCTAGAGGCCGGGGGCTACACCTTC. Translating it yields CASSVGLEAGGYTF.

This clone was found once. The CDR3 DNA reads TGTGCCAGCAGTTTAGGGCTCCTACCCTCGGGCTTTCAGCCCCAGCATTTT. It is translated as CASSLGLLPSGFQPQHF. This rearrangement joins TRBV27 to TRBJ1-5; no reliable D call. CDR1 is MNHEY and CDR2 is SMNVEV in the germline V gene (reference sequence). V lost 2 bases and J 6 bases, leaving 20 bases between the germline ends. This CDR3 has 17 residues.

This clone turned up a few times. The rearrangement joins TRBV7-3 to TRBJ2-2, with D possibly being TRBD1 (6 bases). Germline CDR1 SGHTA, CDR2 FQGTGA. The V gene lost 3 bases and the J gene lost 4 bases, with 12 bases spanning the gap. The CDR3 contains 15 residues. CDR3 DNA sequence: TGTGCCAGCAGCTTTTCAAGAGGGGGCACCGGGGAGCTGTTTTTT. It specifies CASSFSRGGTGELFF.

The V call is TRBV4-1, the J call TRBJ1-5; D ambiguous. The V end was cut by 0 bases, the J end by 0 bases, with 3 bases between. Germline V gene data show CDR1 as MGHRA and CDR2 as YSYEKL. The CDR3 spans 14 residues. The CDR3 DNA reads TGCGCCAGCAGCCAAGAATATAGCAATCAGCCCCAGCATTTT. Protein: CASSQEYSNQPQHF.

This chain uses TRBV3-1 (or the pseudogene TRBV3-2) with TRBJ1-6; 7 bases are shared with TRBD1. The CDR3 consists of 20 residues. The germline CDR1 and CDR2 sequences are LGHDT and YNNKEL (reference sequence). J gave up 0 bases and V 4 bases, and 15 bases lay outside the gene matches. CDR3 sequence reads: CASSRRRGLLRSSYNSPLHF. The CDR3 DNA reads TGTGCCAGCAGCCGAAGGAGGGGGCTTTTACGAAGCTCCTATAATTCACCCCTCCACTTT.

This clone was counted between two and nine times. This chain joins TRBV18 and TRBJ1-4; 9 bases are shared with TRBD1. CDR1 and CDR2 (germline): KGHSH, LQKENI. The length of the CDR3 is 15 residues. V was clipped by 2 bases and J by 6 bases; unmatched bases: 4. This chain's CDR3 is CASSPNRQGDEKLFF. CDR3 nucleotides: TGTGCCAGCTCACCAAATAGACAGGGGGATGAAAAACTGTTTTTT.

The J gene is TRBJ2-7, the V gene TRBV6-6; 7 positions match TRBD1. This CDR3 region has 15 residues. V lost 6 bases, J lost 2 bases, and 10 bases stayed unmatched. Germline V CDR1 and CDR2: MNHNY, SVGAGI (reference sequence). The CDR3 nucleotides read TGTGCCAGCAGCTACCCGGGACAGCCGGCCTACGAGCAGTACTTC. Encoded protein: CASSYPGQPAYEQYF.

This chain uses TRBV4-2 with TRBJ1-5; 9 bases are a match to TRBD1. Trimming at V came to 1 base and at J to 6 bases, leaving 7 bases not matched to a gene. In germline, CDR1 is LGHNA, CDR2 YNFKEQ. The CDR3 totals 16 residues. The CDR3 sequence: CASSQVTGTGPQPQHF. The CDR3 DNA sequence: TGTGCCAGCAGCCAAGTAACGGGGACAGGGCCTCAGCCCCAGCATTTT.

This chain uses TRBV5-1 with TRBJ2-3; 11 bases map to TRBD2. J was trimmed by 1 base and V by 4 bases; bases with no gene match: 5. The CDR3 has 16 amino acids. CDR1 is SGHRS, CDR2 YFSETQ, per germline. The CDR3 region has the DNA TGCGCCAGCAGCCAGGGACTAGCGGTCCGCACAGATACGCAGTATTTT. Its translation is CASSQGLAVRTDTQYF. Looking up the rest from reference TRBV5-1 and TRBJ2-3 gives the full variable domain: KAGVTQTPRYLIKTRGQQVTLSCSPISGHRSVSWYQQTPGQGLQFLFEYFSETQRNKGNFPGRFSGRQFSNSRSEMNVSTLELGDSALYLCASSQGLAVRTDTQYFGPGTRLTVL.

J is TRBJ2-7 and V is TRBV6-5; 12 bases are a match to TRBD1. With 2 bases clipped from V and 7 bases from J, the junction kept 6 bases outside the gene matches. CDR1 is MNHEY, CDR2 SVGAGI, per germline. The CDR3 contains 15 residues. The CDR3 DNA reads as TGTGCCAGCAGTTACAAGGGACAGGGGGCGAGGGAGCAGTACTTC. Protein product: CASSYKGQGAREQYF.

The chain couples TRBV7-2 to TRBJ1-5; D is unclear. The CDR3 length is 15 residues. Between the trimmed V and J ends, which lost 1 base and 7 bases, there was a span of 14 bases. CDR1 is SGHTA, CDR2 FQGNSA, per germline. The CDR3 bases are TGTGCCAGCAGCTTAGGATGGGGTGGAAGGCAGCCCCAGCATTTT. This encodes CASSLGWGGRQPQHF.

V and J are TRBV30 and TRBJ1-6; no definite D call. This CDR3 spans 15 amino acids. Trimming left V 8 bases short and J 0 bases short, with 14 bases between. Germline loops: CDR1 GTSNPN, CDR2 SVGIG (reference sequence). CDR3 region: CAQTRLTSYNSPLHF. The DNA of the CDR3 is TGTGCCCAAACCCGACTGACCTCCTATAATTCACCCCTCCACTTT. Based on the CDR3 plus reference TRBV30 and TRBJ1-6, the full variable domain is SQTIHQWPATLVQPVGSPLSLECTVEGTSNPNLYWYRQAAGRGLQLLFYSVGIGQISSEVPQNLSASRPQDRQFILSSKKLLLSDSGFYLCAQTRLTSYNSPLHFGNGTRLTVT.

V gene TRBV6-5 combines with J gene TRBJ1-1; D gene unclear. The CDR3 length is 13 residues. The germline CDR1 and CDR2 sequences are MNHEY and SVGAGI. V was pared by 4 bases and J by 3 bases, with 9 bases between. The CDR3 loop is CASSSNPDTEAFF. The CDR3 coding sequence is TGTGCCAGCAGTTCCAATCCGGACACTGAAGCTTTCTTT.